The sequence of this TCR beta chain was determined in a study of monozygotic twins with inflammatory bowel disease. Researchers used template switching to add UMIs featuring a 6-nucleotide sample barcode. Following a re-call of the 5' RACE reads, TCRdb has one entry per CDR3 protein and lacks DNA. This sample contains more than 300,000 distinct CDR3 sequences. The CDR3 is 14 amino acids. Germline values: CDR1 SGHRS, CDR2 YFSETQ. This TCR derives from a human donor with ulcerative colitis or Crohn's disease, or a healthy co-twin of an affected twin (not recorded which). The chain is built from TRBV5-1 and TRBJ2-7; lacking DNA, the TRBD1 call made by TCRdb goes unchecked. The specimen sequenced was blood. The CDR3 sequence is CASSIQTGAYEQYF.